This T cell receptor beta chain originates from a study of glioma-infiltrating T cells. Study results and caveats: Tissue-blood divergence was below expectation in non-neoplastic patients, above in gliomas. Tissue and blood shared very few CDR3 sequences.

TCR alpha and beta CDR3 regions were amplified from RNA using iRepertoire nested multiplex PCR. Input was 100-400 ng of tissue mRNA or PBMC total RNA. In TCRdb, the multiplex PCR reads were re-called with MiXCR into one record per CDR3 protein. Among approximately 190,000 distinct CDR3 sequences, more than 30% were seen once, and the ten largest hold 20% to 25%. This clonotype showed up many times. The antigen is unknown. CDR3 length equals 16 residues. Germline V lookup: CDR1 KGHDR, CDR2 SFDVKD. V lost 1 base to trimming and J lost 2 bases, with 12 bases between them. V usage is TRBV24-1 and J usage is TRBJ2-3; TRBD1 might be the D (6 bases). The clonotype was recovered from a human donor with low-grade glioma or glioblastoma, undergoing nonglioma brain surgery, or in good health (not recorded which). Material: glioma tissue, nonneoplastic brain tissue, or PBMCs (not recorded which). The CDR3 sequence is CATSDFRTAFTDTQYF. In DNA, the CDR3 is TGTGCCACCAGTGATTTTAGGACAGCTTTCACAGATACGCAGTATTTT.